The T cell receptor beta chain described here comes from a study of OX40 agonist ivuxolimab in advanced cancers. TCRdb keeps only in-frame clones here, not all; method: immunoSEQ multiplex PCR. The sample has approximately 23,000 clones, just under 85% seen once; the top ten hold 50%. V dropped 2 bases and J dropped 5; count of bases not matched to a gene: 2. This CDR3 comprises 14 residues. CDR1 is MNHEY and CDR2 is SMNVEV in the germline V gene (reference sequence). The source of this sequence is an adult with an advanced solid tumor such as melanoma, head and neck, liver or kidney cancer. The sequenced sample was CD4+ or CD8+ T cells sorted from blood, obtained in a trial of the OX40 agonist ivuxolimab. The rearrangement links TRBV27 to TRBJ1-2; 10 bases are shared with TRBD1. The CDR3 DNA reads TGTGCCAGCAGTTTAATGGGACAGGGGTATGGCTACACCTTC. Its protein product is CASSLMGQGYGYTF.